This T cell receptor (beta chain) was documented in a study of shared clonotypes between healthy human individuals. Worth noting for this clone: What it binds is not known.

Assay: immunoSEQ multiplex PCR; the TCRdb copy retains only in-frame clones and omits some. This sample yields roughly 1 million clones, of which approximately 72% are seen a single time; roughly 1.4% belongs to the top ten. The J segment lost 9 bases and the V segment lost 7 bases, leaving 10 bases of the junction unmatched. Looked up from germline, CDR1 is LNHDA and CDR2 is SQIVND (reference sequence). CDR3 length equals 14 residues. Study observations and caveats: Despite large depth, rarefaction showed incomplete sorted-subset sequencing.

Input material: memory CD4+ T cells sorted from blood. The subset was: CD45RA-negative fraction. The chain combines TRBV19 with TRBJ2-4; 9 bases agree with TRBD1. The source is a man younger than 35 in good health. CDR3 nucleotide sequence: TGTGCCAGTACCCAACAGGGGGCAGAGAGCATTCAGTACTTC. Encoded protein: CASTQQGAESIQYF.